The 9 T cell receptor beta chains reported below all come from one sample, sequenced in a study of blood T cells in healthy people across ages (dated by TCRdb to 2015 to 2017). Preparation of the library involved 5' RACE. The instrument was an Illumina HiSeq 2500. The second PCR ran for about 6 to 11 cycles and used a J-beta primer mix along with a sample-barcoded 5' primer. TCRdb handled the public reads itself, with Q25 trimming in fastp and clone calling in MiXCR, and kept productive beta chains. Rows merge per CDR3 protein into single entries with the most common DNA and genes. This sample holds 1.5 million to 2 million distinct CDR3 sequences; roughly 32% were observed only once. The ten largest clones take up roughly 12% of the sample. Sequenced material: blood. Receptor source: a woman aged 25-40 years in good health.

In its sample, this clonotype was seen a few times. This chain connects TRBV20-1 to TRBJ2-1, with 10 bases that match TRBD2. The CDR3 runs to 17 residues. Trimming cost V 6 bases and J 0 bases; bases outside gene matches: 11. Germline CDR1 is DFQATT and CDR2 is SNEGSKA (reference sequence). Here the CDR3 reads CSALEFSGGSSYNEQFF. The CDR3 DNA sequence: TGCAGTGCCCTCGAGTTTAGCGGGGGGAGCTCCTACAATGAGCAGTTCTTC.

This clonotype came up a few times. The V call is TRBV10-3, the J call TRBJ1-4; TRBD1 matches 7 bases. J was trimmed by 5 bases and V by 0 bases; bases with no gene match: 3. This CDR3 comprises 15 residues. Per germline, CDR1 ENHRY and CDR2 SYGVKD. Here the CDR3 DNA reads TGTGCCATCAGTGAGTCGAGGGGGCCCAATGAAAAACTGTTTTTT. Protein product: CAISESRGPNEKLFF.

This chain links TRBV27 with TRBJ2-3; D not certain. Looked up from germline, CDR1 is MNHEY and CDR2 is SMNVEV (reference sequence). The CDR3 spans 15 residues. V was cut by 2 bases and J by 3 bases, with 12 bases left in between. The CDR3 DNA is TGTGCCAGCAGTTTACGAGGTTGGTTTACAGATACGCAGTATTTT. This codes for CASSLRGWFTDTQYF.

This clonotype was seen a few times. J is TRBJ1-1 and V is TRBV30, with a tentative D call TRBD1 (5 bases). V shed 2 bases and J shed 4 bases, with 11 bases lying between them. CDR1 and CDR2 (germline): GTSNPN, SVGIG (reference sequence). This CDR3 contains 13 residues. The CDR3 DNA sequence: TGTGCCTGGAGTATTAGTAGGGGCACTGAAGCTTTCTTT. Translated, it gives CAWSISRGTEAFF.

This clonotype came up a few times. The chain combines TRBV5-1 with TRBJ2-5; D is unclear. This CDR3 has 13 amino acids. The germline V gene has CDR1 SGHRS and CDR2 YFSETQ. V shed 1 base and J shed 3 bases, with 7 bases lying between them. The CDR3: CASSLRQKETQYF. The DNA for the CDR3 is TGCGCCAGCAGCTTGCGTCAGAAAGAGACCCAGTACTTC.

This clonotype was detected only a few times. The chain recombines TRBV4-2 with TRBJ1-5; no definite D call. V gave up 11 bases and J gave up 0 bases, with 23 bases separating them. The CDR3 has 17 residues. Germline lookup yields CDR1 LGHNA and CDR2 YNFKEQ. The CDR3: CAGEGSLPRDSNQPQHF. In DNA, the CDR3 is TGTGCCGGTGAAGGCTCTCTTCCTCGAGATAGCAATCAGCCCCAGCATTTT.

This clonotype was observed a handful of times. The chain is built from TRBV7-2 and TRBJ2-5; D is unclear. The CDR3 covers 12 residues. The germline V gene encodes CDR1 SGHTA and CDR2 FQGNSA. The V gene lost 1 base and the J gene lost 6 bases, with 6 bases spanning the gap. CDR3 sequence: CASSLGLKTQYF. As DNA, the CDR3 is TGTGCCAGCAGCTTAGGGTTGAAGACCCAGTACTTC.

This clonotype was recorded at least ten times. In DNA, the CDR3 is TGCAGCGTCGGACAGGGAGATTGGTATGGCTACACCTTC. It encodes CSVGQGDWYGYTF. The chain links TRBV29-1 to TRBJ1-2; 8 nucleotides align to TRBD1. V lost 6 bases, J lost 5 bases, and 8 bases stayed unmatched. The CDR3 is 13 amino acids. The germline CDR1 and CDR2 sequences are SQVTM and ANQGSEA.

The CDR3 region is CASSEGLAQETQYF. Here the CDR3 DNA reads TGCGCCAGCAGCGAGGGCCTAGCCCAAGAGACCCAGTACTTC. J is TRBJ2-5 and V is TRBV5-1; D may be TRBD2 (5 bases). V dropped 4 bases and J dropped 1 base, with 11 bases sitting between them. In germline, CDR1 is SGHRS, CDR2 YFSETQ. This CDR3 region has 14 residues.